The source of this T cell receptor beta chain is a study of tumor-infiltrating lymphocytes in primary liver carcinoma listed by TCRdb under 2017. Study-wide context: Between late 2015 and early 2016, a few patients in China with histopathologically diagnosed primary liver carcinoma had surgical resection. The five patients, three men and two women aged 30 to 69 years, had hepatocellular carcinoma (four) or combined HCC and intrahepatic cholangiocarcinoma (one). The tumors of the five patients were staged as T1-T3 N0M0, with maximum diameters ranging from about 4.2 to 11 cm. Each sample produced about 3.5 to 8 million productive TCRbeta reads, and read depth showed no significant difference between tissue types. Across five regions of each liver tumor, along with adjacent normal tissue and blood, the study brought together TCRbeta repertoire sequencing, expression microarrays and whole-exome sequencing. A total of 35 specimens from 5 patients went through TCRbeta repertoire sequencing, namely 25 tumor regions, 5 adjacent noncancerous liver tissues and 5 peripheral blood samples. Technical replicate repertoires showed high reproducibility, with mean shared-clone rates about 0.88 and correlation coefficients above 0.95. Paper-wide results and their limitations: Repertoire overlap was higher between tumor regions (mean around 36%) than tumor-adjacent (around 17%) or tumor-blood (14%) pairs, consistent with antigen-driven expansion. Comparison of CD4+ and CD8+ T cell repertoires was precluded by the use of bulk unsorted samples. A significantly larger repertoire fraction was made up by the top 250 clones in tumors than in blood (p = 0.039). With just five or six patients in the study, the authors point out that the findings should be validated in a larger study. Because sequencing covered only the TCR beta chain and unpaired alpha chains were not captured, true repertoire diversity is likely underestimated.

This clonotype turned up a few times. The specificity of this receptor is unknown. Base qualities are not provided; no much larger clone lies one nucleotide away. A constant-region primer and ProtoScript II reverse transcriptase were used to reverse-transcribe TCRbeta-specific cDNA from approximately 500 ng total RNA. TCRbeta libraries were built with three nested multiplex PCR rounds, a slightly modified ARM-PCR procedure. Multiplex TRBV1-TRBV30 forward primers and a Cbeta reverse primer were used in the first two PCR rounds, each of which was run for 10 cycles. Sample barcodes and Illumina adapters were attached in a final 25-cycle PCR using Deep VentR polymerase. Amplicons of 200-500 bp were gel-purified with a QIAquick gel extraction kit before sequencing. The TCRbeta amplicons were sequenced with 250-bp paired-end reads on an Illumina HiSeq 2500. The paper's data handling went like this. Quality trimming of reads was performed with Trimmomatic v0.33, and paired reads were merged with FLASH v1.2.11 so that full CDR3 sequences could be recovered. MiGEC v1.2.1b assigned V, D and J germline segments to the rearranged TCRbeta sequences. Clonotype statistics and Shannon-Wiener diversity indices were calculated with VDJtools v1.0.0. To reduce sampling bias, subsequent analyses other than the diversity analysis used only the 250 most abundant clonotypes in each sample. TCRdb ran its own pipeline on the public reads, namely fastp trimming at Q25 and MiXCR clone calling, and kept in-frame beta chains. A single entry per CDR3 protein holds the most common genes and DNA from its merged rows. The V and J calls follow TCRdb's processing rather than the paper's. This sample has hundreds of thousands of distinct CDR3 sequences in its table, and nearly 60% of those were observed once. The ten largest clones add up to 15% to 20% of the sample.

The CDR3 runs 15 residues from the cysteine to the phenylalanine. The retained sequence is limited to the CDR3, 45 bases, with the frame set at the first base. The germline V gene sets CDR1 to SGHVS and CDR2 to FQNEAQ. V is reduced by 4 bases and J by 3 bases, leaving a spacing of 13 bases between them. RNA from unsorted whole blood was extracted with TRIzol reagent, and germline DNA was obtained with the DNeasy Blood & Tissue kit. At the time of sampling, the patients had chronic HBV infection and had not received any treatment. Around 3.6 milliliters of peripheral blood were collected into K2EDTA tubes before surgery.

The chain was built from TRBV7-8 and TRBJ2-1; 6 matching bases give a weak D call of TRBD1. This clonotype originated in a woman aged 25 to 39 with primary liver carcinoma and hepatitis B virus infection. Sequencing was done on a sample of peripheral blood. The DNA reads as follows: TGTGCCAGCAGCTCGGGTGGGACACGCTACAATGAGCAGTTCTTC. Its protein is CASSSGGTRYNEQFF.